The 11 T cell receptor beta chains below all came from one sample that was sequenced in a study of CD8 T cells in Susac syndrome. The authors reverse transcribed roughly 0.5 to 1 ug RNA with random hexamers. Each CDR3 protein gets one entry after TCRdb re-called the immunoSEQ multiplex PCR reads with MiXCR. The data hold 110,000 or so distinct CDR3 sequences, with 92% observed a single time. The specimen was CD8+ T cells from PBMCs. Receptors were obtained from a human donor in good health.

The rearrangement joins TRBV10-3 to TRBJ2-3, with D perhaps matching TRBD1 (6 bases). V shed 6 bases and J shed 0 bases, with 16 bases lying between them. This CDR3 is built from 16 residues. From germline, CDR1 is ENHRY and CDR2 SYGVKD. In DNA, the CDR3 is TGTGCCATCAGGACCGGGACAACCGCTAGCACAGATACGCAGTATTTT. This translates into CAIRTGTTASTDTQYF.

The genes are TRBV5-5 and TRBJ2-5; TRBD2 is a possible D gene (6 bases). CDR1 is SGHKS and CDR2 is YYEKEE in the germline V gene (reference sequence). Trimming stripped 0 bases from V and 0 bases from J, with 9 bases between. The CDR3 has 15 amino acids. For the CDR3, the DNA is TGTGCCAGCAGCTTGGGGACTAACTACCAAGAGACCCAGTACTTC. Its protein product is CASSLGTNYQETQYF. The full variable domain, in which reference TRBV5-5 and TRBJ2-5 provide the parts outside the CDR3, is DAGVTQSPTHLIKTRGQQVTLRCSPISGHKSVSWYQQVLGQGPQFIFQYYEKEERGRGNFPDRFSARQFPNYSSELNVNALLLGDSALYLCASSLGTNYQETQYFGPGTRLLVL.

The chain carries TRBV6-5 and TRBJ2-5, with no clear D. The germline CDR1 and CDR2 sequences are MNHEY and SVGAGI. The CDR3 has 14 amino acids. Trimming stripped 0 bases from V and 2 bases from J, with 7 bases between. The CDR3 loop reads CASSYSRLQETQYF. Written as DNA, the CDR3 is TGTGCCAGCAGTTACTCACGGCTGCAAGAGACCCAGTACTTC.

The chain employs TRBV14 and TRBJ1-1; TRBD1 is a possible D gene (5 bases). Per germline, CDR1 SGHDN and CDR2 FVKESK. The CDR3 totals 15 residues. Deletions cut 1 base from V and 7 bases from J, with 16 bases between. CDR3 in amino acids: CASSQGGGAGLEAFF. The CDR3 DNA follows: TGTGCCAGCAGCCAAGGTGGAGGGGCTGGGCTTGAAGCTTTCTTT.

The chain carries TRBV18 and TRBJ1-1; D unclear. Trimming shortened V by 4 bases and J by 2 bases, and 8 bases separated the two germline ends. The germline gives CDR1 KGHSH, CDR2 LQKENI. CDR3 size: 13 residues. The CDR3 here is CASSLTDNTEAFF. The CDR3 nucleotides read TGTGCCAGCTCACTTACAGATAACACTGAAGCTTTCTTT.

This rearrangement joins TRBV5-1 to TRBJ2-7; 7 positions match TRBD1. Trimming cost V 2 bases and J 6 bases; bases outside gene matches: 5. Looked up from germline, CDR1 is SGHRS and CDR2 is YFSETQ. The CDR3 is 13 amino acids. The CDR3 sequence is CASSLSPGGEQYF. The CDR3 bases are TGCGCCAGCAGCTTAAGCCCAGGGGGCGAGCAGTACTTC.

The chain joins TRBV7-2 to TRBJ1-4, with D maybe TRBD1 (5 bases). CDR3 length: 13 residues. V was shortened by 5 bases and J by 8 bases, with 12 bases between the two germline ends. Germline V gene lookup returns CDR1 SGHTA and CDR2 FQGNSA. The CDR3 reads CASSLRGREKLFF. For the CDR3, the DNA is TGTGCCAGCAGCCTTCGGGGCAGGGAAAAACTGTTTTTT. The entire variable domain, with the rest obtained from reference TRBV7-2 and TRBJ1-4, is as follows: GAGVSQSPSNKVTEKGKDVELRCDPISGHTALYWYRQSLGQGLEFLIYFQGNSAPDKSGLPSDRFSAERTGGSVSTLTIQRTQQEDSAVYLCASSLRGREKLFFGSGTQLSVL.

The rearrangement joins TRBV19 to TRBJ2-1, with 7 bases identical to TRBD2. The germline V gene encodes CDR1 LNHDA and CDR2 SQIVND (reference sequence). The CDR3 extends over 17 amino acids. Unmatched junction bases numbered 12, after V lost 7 bases and J lost 0 bases. The CDR3, as DNA: TGTGCCAGTACCATACGTAAGACTAGCAGCTCCTACAATGAGCAGTTCTTC. Translating gives CASTIRKTSSSYNEQFF.

This clonotype was seen a handful of times. Written as DNA, the CDR3 is TGTGCCAGCAGTTACTCGCCCGAGCAGTACTTC. Its translation: CASSYSPEQYF. This chain joins TRBV6-7 and TRBJ2-7; D is unclear. TRBV6-7 carries the ORF label, with uncertain function. This CDR3 region has 11 residues. Trimming stripped 0 bases from V and 6 bases from J, with 3 bases between.

This sequence joins TRBV20-1 and TRBJ2-7; D unresolved. V dropped 0 bases and J dropped 3 bases, with 15 bases sitting between them. Germline lookup yields CDR1 DFQATT and CDR2 SNEGSKA (reference sequence). This CDR3 region has 15 residues. CDR3 in amino acids: CSARDRPLTNYEQYF. CDR3 in DNA: TGCAGTGCTAGAGATCGTCCCCTAACCAACTACGAGCAGTACTTC.

CDR3 region: CSATSWDGDEQYF. For the CDR3, the DNA is TGCAGTGCTACCTCTTGGGACGGCGACGAGCAGTACTTC. The chain is built from TRBV20-1 and TRBJ2-7; D tentatively reads TRBD1 or TRBD2 (5 bases each). The V gene lost 4 bases and the J gene lost 5 bases, with 15 bases spanning the gap. This CDR3 has 13 amino acids. The V gene's germline CDR1 is DFQATT and CDR2 SNEGSKA (reference sequence).